These 8 T cell receptor beta chains share one sample of origin, sequenced in a study of T cells in Graves' hyperthyroidism and ophthalmopathy. The source material, RNA transcripts, was used to amplify TCR beta CDR3 regions. The HTBI primer set served for first-round RT-PCR of the TCR CDR3. TCRdb fed the multiplex PCR reads into MiXCR, producing one record per CDR3 protein. The data show about half a million distinct CDR3 sequences, about 16% seen once. The specimen was blood. These receptors originate from a woman in her twenties or thirties with Graves' ophthalmopathy.

The sample holds many counts of this clonotype. V is TRBV11-2 and J is TRBJ1-1; TRBD1 is a possible D gene (5 bases). V was cut by 5 bases and J by 0 bases, with 22 bases left in between. In germline, CDR1 is SGHAT, CDR2 FQNNGV. The CDR3 is made up of 18 amino acids. CDR3 residues: CASSLRATQPLMNTEAFF. CDR3 DNA: TGTGCCAGCAGCCTCAGGGCGACACAACCTCTTATGAACACTGAAGCTTTCTTT.

This clonotype has a count of ten or more. The chain uses TRBV30 and TRBJ1-1, with TRBD1 as a possible D gene (5 bases). Germline V gives CDR1 GTSNPN, CDR2 SVGIG (reference sequence). V dropped 4 bases and J dropped 4 bases, with 10 bases sitting between them. This CDR3 is built from 12 residues. CDR3 nucleotides: TGTGCCTGGACAAGAGGGGTCACTGAAGCTTTCTTT. Translating gives CAWTRGVTEAFF.

This clonotype appeared many times. The chain carries TRBV28 and TRBJ2-4; D gene ambiguous. This CDR3 is 15 amino acids long. Looked up from germline, CDR1 is MDHEN and CDR2 is SYDVKM. The ends were cut back, 0 bases at V and 5 bases at J, with 11 bases in the middle. The CDR3 coding sequence is TGTGCCAGCAGTTTATGGCTCGACGGCGAAAACATTCAGTACTTC. Translating it yields CASSLWLDGENIQYF. The variable domain in full, with the rest retrieved from reference TRBV28 and TRBJ2-4, is DVKVTQSSRYLVKRTGEKVFLECVQDMDHENMFWYRQDPGLGLRLIYFSYDVKMKEKGDIPEGYSVSREKKERFSLILESASTNQTSMYLCASSLWLDGENIQYFGAGTRLSVL.

This clonotype was seen at least ten times. The chain uses TRBV5-8 and TRBJ2-5, with 10 bases aligning to TRBD1. The V gene's germline CDR1 is SGHTS and CDR2 YDEGEE. This CDR3 contains 15 residues. J lost 5 bases, V lost 4 bases, and 8 bases had no gene match. CDR3 in DNA: TGTGCCAGCAGCCTCGGGACAGGGGCGAGGGAGACCCAGTACTTC. It translates to CASSLGTGARETQYF.

The chain is built from TRBV28 and TRBJ2-2, with 7 bases identical to TRBD1. This CDR3 has 15 amino acids. CDR1 and CDR2 from the germline V gene are MDHEN and SYDVKM. The V and J ends lost 3 bases and 3 bases, in that order; junction bases with no gene match: 4. This chain's CDR3 is CASSFYRGDTGELFF. CDR3 DNA sequence: TGTGCCAGCAGTTTTTACAGGGGAGACACCGGGGAGCTGTTTTTT.

This clonotype was found many times. The chain links TRBV28 to TRBJ2-7; D uncertain. Germline V lookup: CDR1 MDHEN, CDR2 SYDVKM. With 10 bases removed from V and 3 bases from J, the gap between germline ends came to 13 bases. The CDR3 extends over 12 amino acids. The CDR3 protein is CATSSPIYEQYF. DNA for the CDR3: TGTGCCACCTCCTCCCCGATCTACGAGCAGTACTTC.

This chain connects TRBV29-1 to TRBJ2-4, with 9 bases lining up with TRBD1. This CDR3 contains 14 residues. Germline lookup yields CDR1 SQVTM and CDR2 ANQGSEA. The CDR3 nucleotides read TGCAGGGCCTCGGGACAGGGCTCACGGAACATTCAGTACTTC. The encoded protein is CRASGQGSRNIQYF.

This clonotype occurred a few times. The V and J genes are TRBV5-1 and TRBJ1-5; D perhaps matches TRBD1 (6 bases). The CDR3 length is 14 residues. V shed 4 bases and J shed 7 bases, with 15 bases lying between them. Germline V gene sequence: CDR1 SGHRS, CDR2 YFSETQ. The CDR3 here is CASSPQGGSQPQHF. The DNA for the CDR3 is TGCGCCAGCAGCCCTCAAGGGGGATCGCAGCCCCAGCATTTT.